This TCR beta chain was identified during a study of blood T cell repertoires in COVID-19. Study background: The United States, Italy and Spain supplied acute and convalescent COVID-19 samples. PBMCs, B-cell-depleted T cells, or T cells provided the cDNA or gDNA that made up the material.

As originally analysed: Nucleated cell counts were estimated from reference gene primer amplification. Produced via immunoSEQ multiplex PCR; TCRdb's table is partial and in-frame only. V, J and clone size are those of that table, while D and trimming were read from the DNA. The sample carries approximately 210,000 clones, around nine tenths recorded once. The length of the CDR3 is 15 residues. V gave up 5 bases and J gave up 6 bases; unmatched junction bases: 13. The germline V gene encodes CDR1 SGHTA and CDR2 FQGNSA. Sequenced input: peripheral blood. The source of this sequence is a man in his forties with acute or convalescent COVID-19. This chain uses TRBV7-2 with TRBJ2-7; 7 bases fit TRBD1. CDR3: CASSRAGDRELEQYF. In DNA form, the CDR3 reads TGTGCCAGCAGCCGGGCGGGCGACAGGGAACTCGAGCAGTACTTC.